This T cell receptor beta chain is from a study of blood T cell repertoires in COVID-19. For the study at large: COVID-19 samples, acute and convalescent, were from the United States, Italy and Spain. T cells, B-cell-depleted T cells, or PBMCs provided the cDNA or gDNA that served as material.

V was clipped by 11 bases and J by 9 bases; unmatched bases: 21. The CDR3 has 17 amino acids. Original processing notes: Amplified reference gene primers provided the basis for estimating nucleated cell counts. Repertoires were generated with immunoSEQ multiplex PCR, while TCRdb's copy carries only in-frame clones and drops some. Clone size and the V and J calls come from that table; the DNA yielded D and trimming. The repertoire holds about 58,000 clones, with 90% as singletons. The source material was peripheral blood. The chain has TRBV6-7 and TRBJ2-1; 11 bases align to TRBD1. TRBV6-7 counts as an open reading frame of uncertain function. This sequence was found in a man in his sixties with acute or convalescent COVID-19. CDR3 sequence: CASYHRIRTGGAGEQFF. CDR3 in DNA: TGTGCCTCCTACCACAGGATCCGGACAGGGGGCGCGGGTGAGCAGTTCTTC.